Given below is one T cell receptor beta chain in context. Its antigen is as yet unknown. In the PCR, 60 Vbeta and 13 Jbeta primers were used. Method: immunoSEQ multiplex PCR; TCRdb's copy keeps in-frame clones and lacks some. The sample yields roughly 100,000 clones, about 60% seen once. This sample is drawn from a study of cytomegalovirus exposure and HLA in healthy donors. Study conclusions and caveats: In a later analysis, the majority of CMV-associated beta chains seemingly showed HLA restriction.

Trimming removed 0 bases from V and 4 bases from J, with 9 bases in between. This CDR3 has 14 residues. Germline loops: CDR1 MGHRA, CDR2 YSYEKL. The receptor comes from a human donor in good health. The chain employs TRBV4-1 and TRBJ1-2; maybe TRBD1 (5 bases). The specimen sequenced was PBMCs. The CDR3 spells CASSQDRVTYGYTF. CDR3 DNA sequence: TGCGCCAGCAGCCAAGACAGGGTAACCTATGGCTACACCTTC.